The clone carrying this T cell receptor (beta chain) was detected many times. The sample is drawn from a study of Graves' ophthalmopathy and Graves' hyperthyroidism. TCR beta CDR3 regions were amplified from RNA transcripts. Scientists carried out first-round RT-PCR using HTBI primers and then a second-round multiplex PCR. Each CDR3 protein gets one entry after TCRdb re-called the multiplex PCR reads with MiXCR. The data hold around 1,000,000 distinct CDR3 sequences, with about two fifths observed a single time. This TCR derives from an adult man with Graves' hyperthyroidism. The sample was peripheral blood or thyroid tissue (not recorded which).

CDR3 DNA: TGTGCCACCAGCAGAGAAGGGGGAAACACCATATATTTT. It translates to CATSREGGNTIYF. This rearrangement joins TRBV15 to TRBJ1-3; D gene unclear. V dropped 0 bases and J dropped 4 bases, with 4 bases sitting between them. CDR1 LNHNV and CDR2 YYDKDF come from the germline V gene (reference sequence). The CDR3 is made up of 13 amino acids.